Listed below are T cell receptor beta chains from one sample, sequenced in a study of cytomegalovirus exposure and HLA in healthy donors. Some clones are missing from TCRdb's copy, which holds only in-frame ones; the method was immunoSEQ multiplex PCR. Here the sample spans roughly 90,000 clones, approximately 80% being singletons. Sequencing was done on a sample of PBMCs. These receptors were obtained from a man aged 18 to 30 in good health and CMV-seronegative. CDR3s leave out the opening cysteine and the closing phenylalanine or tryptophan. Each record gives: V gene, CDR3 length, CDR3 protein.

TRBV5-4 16 ASSLKRTGDSLTDTQY
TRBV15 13 ATSRVGAASGEQY
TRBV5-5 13 VSSLGQGLLSEQY
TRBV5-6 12 ASSSPPQGKEQF
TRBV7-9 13 ASSVRQGFADTQY
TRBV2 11 ASIHGIQETQY
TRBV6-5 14 ASSYSAAASTDTQY
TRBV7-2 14 ASRPTAGGPGNEQF
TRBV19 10 ASSKGPYEQY
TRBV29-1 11 SVDTQAGDEQY
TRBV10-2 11 ASNPETRDTLH
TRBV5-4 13 ASSSPRELGGEQY
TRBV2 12 ASIGTGGDEKLF
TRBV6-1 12 ASSATTGGTEAF
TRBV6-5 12 ASSYASDHYEQY
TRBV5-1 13 ASSPLQGTNEKLF
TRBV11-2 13 ASSYDRSSYNEQF
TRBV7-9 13 ASSLARGQGYGYT
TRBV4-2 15 ASSLSPLADTYNEQF
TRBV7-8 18 ASSLPLGRGGISNTGELF
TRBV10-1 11 ASSPTLVYGYT
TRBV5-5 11 ASSLMWDREAF
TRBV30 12 AWSGTESSYEQY
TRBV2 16 ASGKTGQVPATNEKLF
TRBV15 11 ATSRGEGDEQY
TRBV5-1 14 ASSLSGTGGSDTQY